A single sample is the source of the 32 T cell receptor beta chains below, sequenced in a study of blood T cell repertoires in COVID-19. This table comes from immunoSEQ multiplex PCR, and its TCRdb copy is limited to in-frame clones, with some not included. The sample lists approximately 160,000 clones; under 85% were seen once. Input material: peripheral blood. Receptors were obtained from a man in his sixties or seventies who had recovered from COVID-19.

The V call is TRBV4-1, the J call TRBJ2-5, with TRBD2 as a possible D gene (5 bases). Germline V gives CDR1 MGHRA, CDR2 YSYEKL. The V end was cut by 4 bases, the J end by 2 bases, with 14 bases between. The CDR3 is 15 amino acids. The CDR3 protein is CASSPQEAVQETQYF. DNA for the CDR3: TGCGCCAGCAGCCCTCAGGAGGCGGTTCAAGAGACCCAGTACTTC.

This clone was seen only once. The chain is built from TRBV27 and TRBJ2-7, with 10 bases matching TRBD1. The CDR3 loop spans 17 amino acids. Germline CDR1 MNHEY, CDR2 SMNVEV (reference sequence). V shed 3 bases, J shed 2 bases, and the junction held 10 bases outside the gene matches. The CDR3, as DNA: TGTGCCAGCAGTTTCGGTGCGGGGACAGGGGTGGCCTACGAGCAGTACTTC. Translated: CASSFGAGTGVAYEQYF.

This chain uses TRBV6-1 with TRBJ1-5, with D hard to call. V was pared by 2 bases and J by 3 bases, with 14 bases between. The CDR3 loop spans 16 amino acids. Germline V gene data show CDR1 as MNHNS and CDR2 as SASEGT. The DNA of the CDR3 is TGTGCCAGCAGTGAAATGCAGGATTACCTCAATCAGCCCCAGCATTTT. Residues: CASSEMQDYLNQPQHF.

The rearrangement links TRBV12-3 or TRBV12-4 to TRBJ2-5; possible D gene TRBD1, 7 bases. Between the trimmed V and J ends, which lost 6 bases and 2 bases, there was a span of 10 bases. The CDR3 has 13 amino acids. CDR3 loop: CASRSGGQETQYF. The CDR3 nucleotides read TGTGCCAGCAGATCAGGGGGGCAAGAGACCCAGTACTTC.

The V and J genes are TRBV10-3 and TRBJ2-5; TRBD1 agrees at 7 bases. Germline CDR1 reads ENHRY; CDR2 reads SYGVKD. The V gene end was trimmed by 10 bases and the J gene end by 5 bases; junction bases not matched to a gene: 10. CDR3 length equals 13 residues. The CDR3 loop is CATCPDRSETQYF. As DNA, the CDR3 is TGTGCCACATGTCCGGACAGGTCGGAGACCCAGTACTTC.

CDR3 in DNA: TGTGCCAGTATCCTACAGGGGGCCGCTGAAGCTTTCTTT. Its translation is CASILQGAAEAFF. The chain links TRBV19 to TRBJ1-1; 9 bases are a match to TRBD1. Germline CDR1 is LNHDA and CDR2 is SQIVND (reference sequence). With 7 bases clipped from V and 6 bases from J, the junction kept 6 bases outside the gene matches. This CDR3 is built from 13 residues.

V and J are TRBV7-3 and TRBJ1-2, with 12 bases that match TRBD1. With V trimmed by 5 bases and J by 7 bases, 8 bases remained unmatched. This CDR3 region has 15 residues. Per germline, CDR1 SGHTA and CDR2 FQGTGA. The CDR3 region is CASSAGTGGEVGYTF. The CDR3 DNA reads TGTGCCAGCAGCGCCGGGACAGGGGGCGAGGTTGGCTACACCTTC.

This chain uses TRBV18 with TRBJ1-6; 9 bases are a match to TRBD1. The CDR3 loop spans 16 amino acids. Germline loops: CDR1 KGHSH, CDR2 LQKENI. J was trimmed by 7 bases and V by 6 bases; bases with no gene match: 10. The DNA of the CDR3 is TGTGCCAGCTCCCCCAGACAGGGGGATAACAATTCACCCCTCCACTTT. It yields the protein CASSPRQGDNNSPLHF.

This clone was seen more than once but under ten times. J is TRBJ1-6 and V is TRBV14; 7 bases align to TRBD1. Germline trimming cut 4 bases from V and 7 bases from J; bases unmatched to any gene: 4. Germline CDR1 SGHDN, CDR2 FVKESK. The CDR3 runs 14 residues. The CDR3 nucleotides read TGTGCCAGCAGCCCCGGGACAGCCAATTCACCCCTCCACTTT. Its protein product is CASSPGTANSPLHF.

The gene calls are TRBV18 and TRBJ2-7; 7 bases are shared with TRBD2. V lost 4 bases to trimming and J lost 2 bases; unmatched junction nucleotides: 14. CDR3 length: 17 residues. Germline CDR1 reads KGHSH; CDR2 reads LQKENI. The CDR3 DNA sequence: TGTGCCAGCTCACGCTACGATGGAGCTAGCGGTACCTACGAGCAGTACTTC. Amino acids: CASSRYDGASGTYEQYF.

The DNA for the CDR3 is TGCGCCAGCAGCCAAGACGCAGGGGCGGCTAACTATGGCTACACCTTC. Translation: CASSQDAGAANYGYTF. The rearrangement joins TRBV4-1 to TRBJ1-2, with TRBD1 as a possible D gene (6 bases). This CDR3 has 16 residues. CDR1 MGHRA and CDR2 YSYEKL come from the germline V gene. Trimming took off 0 bases at V and 0 bases at J, with 11 bases between the two ends.

The chain joins TRBV5-1 to TRBJ2-5; weak D call: TRBD1 (5 bases). The CDR3 covers 15 residues. V was cut by 4 bases and J by 1 base, with 14 bases left in between. Germline assignment: CDR1 SGHRS and CDR2 YFSETQ. This CDR3 reads CASSPDIGTQETQYF. The CDR3 nucleotides read TGCGCCAGCAGCCCGGACATTGGAACCCAAGAGACCCAGTACTTC. Full variable domain (outside the CDR3, taken from reference TRBV5-1 and TRBJ2-5): KAGVTQTPRYLIKTRGQQVTLSCSPISGHRSVSWYQQTPGQGLQFLFEYFSETQRNKGNFPGRFSGRQFSNSRSEMNVSTLELGDSALYLCASSPDIGTQETQYFGPGTRLLVL.

The V call is TRBV3-1 (or the pseudogene TRBV3-2), the J call TRBJ2-1; 7 nucleotides align to TRBD2. Germline V gene sequence: CDR1 LGHDT, CDR2 YNNKEL (reference sequence). The CDR3 extends over 16 amino acids. V gave up 3 bases and J gave up 3 bases; unmatched junction bases: 8. The CDR3: CASSHARGLNYNEQFF. In nucleotides, the CDR3 is TGTGCCAGCAGCCATGCCCGGGGACTAAACTACAATGAGCAGTTCTTC.

The chain links TRBV27 to TRBJ1-4; D call uncertain. V dropped 7 bases and J dropped 7 bases, with 16 bases sitting between them. CDR3 length: 14 amino acids. Per germline, CDR1 MNHEY and CDR2 SMNVEV (reference sequence). In DNA form, the CDR3 reads TGTGCCAGCACCCGCTCCGGGTCTTCTGAAAAACTGTTTTTT. It translates to CASTRSGSSEKLFF.

This clone appeared once. V usage is TRBV5-4 and J usage is TRBJ2-7; 9 bases are a match to TRBD1. Trimming at V came to 4 bases and at J to 7 bases, leaving 9 bases not matched to a gene. Germline CDR1 is SGHNT and CDR2 is YYREEE (reference sequence). The CDR3 totals 14 residues. The CDR3 sequence: CASSPGGTGWEQYF. The CDR3 coding sequence is TGTGCCAGCAGCCCCGGAGGGACAGGGTGGGAGCAGTACTTC. Supplemented by reference TRBV5-4 and TRBJ2-7, the full variable domain reads ETGVTQSPTHLIKTRGQQVTLRCSSQSGHNTVSWYQQALGQGPQFIFQYYREEENGRGNFPPRFSGLQFPNYSSELNVNALELDDSALYLCASSPGGTGWEQYFGPGTRLTVT.

The rearrangement links TRBV6-6 to TRBJ1-6; D may be TRBD1 (6 bases). This CDR3 has 16 amino acids. Trimming pared 4 bases from V and 1 base from J, leaving 11 bases between. Germline V lookup: CDR1 MNHNY, CDR2 SVGAGI (reference sequence). The DNA of the CDR3 is TGTGCCAGCAGTTCTCAGGGGAGATCCTATAATTCACCCCTCCACTTT. This gives the protein CASSSQGRSYNSPLHF.

This chain links TRBV7-3 with TRBJ2-2; 9 nucleotides line up with TRBD1. Trimming cost V 3 bases and J 6 bases; bases outside gene matches: 5. The V gene's germline CDR1 is SGHTA and CDR2 FQGTGA. The CDR3 runs 15 residues. The chain's CDR3 is CASSFGTGFAGELFF. As DNA, the CDR3 is TGTGCCAGCAGCTTCGGGACAGGGTTCGCCGGGGAGCTGTTTTTT. Based on the CDR3 plus reference TRBV7-3 and TRBJ2-2, the full variable domain is GAGVSQTPSNKVTEKGKYVELRCDPISGHTALYWYRQSLGQGPEFLIYFQGTGAADDSGLPNDRFFAVRPEGSVSTLKIQRTERGDSAVYLCASSFGTGFAGELFFGEGSRLTVL.

This clone was detected many times. The chain links TRBV7-2 to TRBJ2-7; TRBD1 matches 7 bases. Germline CDR1 SGHTA, CDR2 FQGNSA. V trimming: 2 bases; J trimming: 1 base; junction bases outside the gene matches: 11. The CDR3 runs 17 residues. In DNA, the CDR3 is TGTGCCAGCAGCTTACCTCAGAAGGGGGCGCGTTCCTACGAGCAGTACTTC. It is translated as CASSLPQKGARSYEQYF.

The V gene is TRBV2, the J gene TRBJ2-3; TRBD2 agrees at 16 bases. In germline, CDR1 is SNHLY, CDR2 FYNNEI. Losses at the gene ends were 8 bases for V and 5 bases for J; bases not matched to a gene: 7. The CDR3 consists of 16 residues. DNA of the CDR3: TGTGCCAGCGCCGGGACTAGCGGGAGGGCCGTAGATACGCAGTATTTT. Translation: CASAGTSGRAVDTQYF.

This chain uses TRBV11-2 with TRBJ2-3; D ambiguous. V shed 1 base and J shed 5 bases, with 4 bases lying between them. From germline, CDR1 is SGHAT and CDR2 FQNNGV. The CDR3 runs to 12 residues. The CDR3 nucleotides read TGTGCCAGCAGCTTAGCGGGAGATACGCAGTATTTT. Translated, it gives CASSLAGDTQYF.

The rearrangement uses TRBV5-1 and TRBJ2-7, with 8 bases that match TRBD2. The length of the CDR3 is 13 residues. Germline V lookup: CDR1 SGHRS, CDR2 YFSETQ. J gave up 7 bases and V 0 bases, and 3 bases lay outside the gene matches. CDR3 sequence reads: CASSLVREGEQYF. CDR3 in DNA: TGCGCCAGCAGCTTGGTCCGGGAGGGGGAGCAGTACTTC.

The rearrangement joins TRBV3-1 (or the pseudogene TRBV3-2) to TRBJ1-1, with D unclear. CDR3 length equals 11 residues. CDR1 and CDR2 from the germline V gene are LGHDT and YNNKEL (reference sequence). V shed 6 bases and J shed 6 bases, with 8 bases lying between them. The CDR3 spells CASSSVSEAFF. CDR3 DNA sequence: TGTGCCAGCAGTTCCGTCTCTGAAGCTTTCTTT.

In this sample, this clone turned up once. The CDR3 region is CASSQEWPNEQFF. In nucleotides, the CDR3 is TGCGCCAGCAGCCAAGAATGGCCAAATGAGCAGTTCTTC. The genes are TRBV4-3 and TRBJ2-1; no definite D call. Germline CDR1 LGHNA, CDR2 YSLEER. V was shortened by 0 bases and J by 7 bases, with 7 bases between the two germline ends. This CDR3 is 13 amino acids long.

This rearrangement joins TRBV12-3 or TRBV12-4 to TRBJ2-7, with 8 bases matching TRBD2. With V trimmed by 6 bases and J by 5 bases, 6 bases remained unmatched. This CDR3 has 13 amino acids. The CDR3 spells CASRPGTRDEQYF. CDR3 bases: TGTGCCAGCAGACCCGGGACTAGAGACGAGCAGTACTTC.

This chain links TRBV2 with TRBJ2-2, with 11 bases aligning to TRBD2. The CDR3 extends over 15 amino acids. The ends lost 7 bases at V and 5 bases at J; junction bases unmatched: 6. The germline V gene encodes CDR1 SNHLY and CDR2 FYNNEI. CDR3 protein: CASTSTSGSTGELFF. CDR3 nucleotides: TGTGCCAGCACCTCCACTAGCGGGAGTACCGGGGAGCTGTTTTTT.

The chain recombines TRBV28 with TRBJ1-1; the D is unclear. Between the trimmed V and J ends, which lost 11 bases and 1 base, there was a span of 14 bases. CDR3 size: 13 residues. Germline V gene sequence: CDR1 MDHEN, CDR2 SYDVKM. The DNA for the CDR3 is TGTGCCTCAACTCTAACAGCGAACACTGAAGCTTTCTTT. Amino acids: CASTLTANTEAFF.

This clone was found a few times. The gene calls are TRBV28 and TRBJ2-1, with 14 bases that match TRBD2. The germline V gene encodes CDR1 MDHEN and CDR2 SYDVKM. Trimming cost V 5 bases and J 7 bases; bases outside gene matches: 10. CDR3 length: 17 residues. The CDR3 loop is CASSKGPGTSGSNEQFF. In nucleotides, the CDR3 is TGTGCCAGCAGTAAGGGTCCCGGGACTAGCGGGAGTAATGAGCAGTTCTTC.

This chain uses TRBV29-1 with TRBJ2-7; 14 positions agree with TRBD2. The CDR3 extends over 17 amino acids. From germline, CDR1 is SQVTM and CDR2 ANQGSEA. Trimming removed 1 base from V and 1 base from J; junction bases left unmatched: 6. CDR3: CSVEAPGLAGASYEQYF. Written as DNA, the CDR3 is TGCAGCGTTGAAGCCCCGGGACTAGCGGGAGCTTCCTACGAGCAGTACTTC.

The table lists this clone with a few counts. This chain uses TRBV18 with TRBJ1-3; D is uncertain. CDR1 and CDR2 from the germline V gene are KGHSH and LQKENI. Trimming stripped 0 bases from V and 0 bases from J, with 9 bases between. The CDR3 extends over 16 amino acids. CDR3 in amino acids: CASSPPGSVSGNTIYF. DNA for the CDR3: TGTGCCAGCTCACCACCCGGGTCCGTCTCTGGAAACACCATATATTTT.

The chain combines TRBV15 with TRBJ2-3, with D possibly TRBD1 on 5 matching bases. V lost 0 bases to trimming and J lost 0 bases, with 13 bases between them. The V gene's germline CDR1 is LNHNV and CDR2 YYDKDF (reference sequence). The CDR3 is made up of 17 amino acids. The CDR3 nucleotides read TGTGCCACCAGCAGAGACCGTCAGGGAACTAGCACAGATACGCAGTATTTT. It specifies CATSRDRQGTSTDTQYF.

The CDR3 DNA reads as TGTGCCAGCCGCGGGGTTAGTAGCGGGCAGCCCCAGCATTTT. Translated: CASRGVSSGQPQHF. This sequence joins TRBV2 and TRBJ1-5; no firm D call. The CDR3 consists of 14 residues. The germline V and J ends were trimmed by 8 bases and 7 bases, with 18 bases remaining between them. Germline V gene sequence: CDR1 SNHLY, CDR2 FYNNEI.

Turning to this clone: Because it lacks the conserved phenylalanine or tryptophan at the end, this CDR3 is likely a read error. No DNA is shown, since the ends of the CDR3 on it are uncertain; the CDR3 is the one TCRdb lists. The CDR3 reads CSAGPPTGN. V and J are TRBV20-1 and TRBJ1-1. Germline V gives CDR1 DFQATT, CDR2 SNEGSKA (reference sequence). The CDR3 spans 9 residues, counting both ends.